The clone carrying this TCR beta chain has a single count. Data came from immunoSEQ multiplex PCR; TCRdb stores just in-frame clones and leaves some out. Of 140,000 or so clones listed, roughly 87% are singletons. V lost 4 bases, J lost 1 base, and 20 bases lay in between. The CDR3 consists of 17 residues. Germline CDR1 and CDR2: SGHRS and YFSETQ. These data originate in a study of cytomegalovirus exposure and HLA in healthy donors. J is TRBJ1-1 and V is TRBV5-1; possibly TRBD1 for D (6 bases). The TCR was taken from a man aged 18 to 29 in good health and CMV-seropositive. Sequenced input: PBMCs. This CDR3 is CASSKDSTAGANTEAFF. CDR3 bases: TGCGCCAGCAGCAAAGATTCCACAGCGGGGGCGAACACTGAAGCTTTCTTT.